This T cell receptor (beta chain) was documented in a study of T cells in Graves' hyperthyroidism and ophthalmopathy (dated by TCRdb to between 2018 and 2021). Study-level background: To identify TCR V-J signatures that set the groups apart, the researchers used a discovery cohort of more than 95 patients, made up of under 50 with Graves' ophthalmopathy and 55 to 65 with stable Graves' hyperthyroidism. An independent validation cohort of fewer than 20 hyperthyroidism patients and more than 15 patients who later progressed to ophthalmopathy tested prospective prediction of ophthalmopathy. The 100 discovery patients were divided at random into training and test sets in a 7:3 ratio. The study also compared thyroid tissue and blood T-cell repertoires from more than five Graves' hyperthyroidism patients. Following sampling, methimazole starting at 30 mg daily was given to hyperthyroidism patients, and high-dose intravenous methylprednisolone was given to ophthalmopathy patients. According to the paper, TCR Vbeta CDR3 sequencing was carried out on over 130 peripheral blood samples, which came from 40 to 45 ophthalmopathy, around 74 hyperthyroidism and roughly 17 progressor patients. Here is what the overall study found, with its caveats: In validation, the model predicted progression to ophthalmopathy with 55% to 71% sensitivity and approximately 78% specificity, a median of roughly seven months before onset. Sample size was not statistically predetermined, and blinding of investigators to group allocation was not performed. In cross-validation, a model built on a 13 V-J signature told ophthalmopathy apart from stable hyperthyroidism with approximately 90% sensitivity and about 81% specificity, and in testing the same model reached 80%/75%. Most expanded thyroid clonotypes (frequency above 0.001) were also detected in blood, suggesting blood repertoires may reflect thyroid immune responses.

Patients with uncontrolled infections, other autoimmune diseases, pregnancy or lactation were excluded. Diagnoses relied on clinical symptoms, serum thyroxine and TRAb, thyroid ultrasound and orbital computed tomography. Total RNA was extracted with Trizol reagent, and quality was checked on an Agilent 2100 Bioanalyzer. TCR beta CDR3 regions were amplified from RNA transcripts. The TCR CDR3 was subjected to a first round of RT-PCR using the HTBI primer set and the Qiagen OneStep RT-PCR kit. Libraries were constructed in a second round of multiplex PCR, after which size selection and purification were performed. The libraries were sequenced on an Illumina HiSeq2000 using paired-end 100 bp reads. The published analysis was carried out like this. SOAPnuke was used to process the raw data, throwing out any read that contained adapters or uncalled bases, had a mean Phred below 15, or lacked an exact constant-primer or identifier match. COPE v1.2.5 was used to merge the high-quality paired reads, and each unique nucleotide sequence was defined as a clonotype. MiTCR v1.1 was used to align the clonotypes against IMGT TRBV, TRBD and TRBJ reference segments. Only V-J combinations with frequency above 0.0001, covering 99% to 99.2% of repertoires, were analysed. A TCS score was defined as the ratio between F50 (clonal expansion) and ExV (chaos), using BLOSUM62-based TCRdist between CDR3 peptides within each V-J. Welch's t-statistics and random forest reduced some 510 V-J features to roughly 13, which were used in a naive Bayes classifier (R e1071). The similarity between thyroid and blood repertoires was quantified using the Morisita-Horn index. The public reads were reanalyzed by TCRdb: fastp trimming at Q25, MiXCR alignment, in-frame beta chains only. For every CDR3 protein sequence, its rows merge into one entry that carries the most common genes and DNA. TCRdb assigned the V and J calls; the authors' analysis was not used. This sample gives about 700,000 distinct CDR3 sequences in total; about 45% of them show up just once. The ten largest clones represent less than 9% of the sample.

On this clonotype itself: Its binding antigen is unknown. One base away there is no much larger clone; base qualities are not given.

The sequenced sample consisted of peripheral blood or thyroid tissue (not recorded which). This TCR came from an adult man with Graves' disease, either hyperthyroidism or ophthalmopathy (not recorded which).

The encoded CDR3 is CSARETDITPQHF. The sequenced DNA is TGCAGTGCTAGAGAAACGGATATAACGCCCCAGCATTTT. This chain is built from TRBV20-1 and TRBJ1-5, with no confident D gene call. V and J lose 0 bases and 9 bases, and a span of 12 bases separates them. From a lookup of the germline V gene (reference sequence), CDR1 and CDR2 are DFQATT and SNEGSKA. The CDR3, from cysteine to phenylalanine, totals 13 residues. Of the read, only the CDR3 DNA is kept; its 39 bases are in frame from base 1.